The clone carrying this T cell receptor (beta chain) has just a few counts. Its antigen remains unknown. The TCR library protocol was used to attach unique molecular identifiers. These identifiers were attached to individual cDNA molecules. TCRdb re-derived calls from the 5' RACE reads in MiXCR, one entry per CDR3 protein. The sample shows roughly 50,000 distinct CDR3 sequences, about 8% of them seen only once. CDR3 length: 14 amino acids. The V end was cut by 7 bases, the J end by 4 bases, with 16 bases between. Germline-derived CDR1 and CDR2 are SGHTA and FQGNSA. This sample was included in a study of early T cells in non-severe SARS-CoV-2 infection. For the study at large: Bulk RNA from unsorted whole blood was sequenced; chains were unpaired. Findings and limits, study-wide: Anti-spike CD8 specificities were favored by VDJdb matching, whose results missed private and CD4 specificities.

The chain employs TRBV7-2 and TRBJ1-1; D may be TRBD1 (5 bases). The sequence came from an adult who was a healthcare worker with PCR-confirmed SARS-CoV-2 infection or an uninfected control (not recorded which). Source: whole blood, taken at baseline. DNA for the CDR3: TGTGCCAGCACCTCCTCGGGGCGTTTCACTGAAGCTTTCTTT. Translation gives CASTSSGRFTEAFF.